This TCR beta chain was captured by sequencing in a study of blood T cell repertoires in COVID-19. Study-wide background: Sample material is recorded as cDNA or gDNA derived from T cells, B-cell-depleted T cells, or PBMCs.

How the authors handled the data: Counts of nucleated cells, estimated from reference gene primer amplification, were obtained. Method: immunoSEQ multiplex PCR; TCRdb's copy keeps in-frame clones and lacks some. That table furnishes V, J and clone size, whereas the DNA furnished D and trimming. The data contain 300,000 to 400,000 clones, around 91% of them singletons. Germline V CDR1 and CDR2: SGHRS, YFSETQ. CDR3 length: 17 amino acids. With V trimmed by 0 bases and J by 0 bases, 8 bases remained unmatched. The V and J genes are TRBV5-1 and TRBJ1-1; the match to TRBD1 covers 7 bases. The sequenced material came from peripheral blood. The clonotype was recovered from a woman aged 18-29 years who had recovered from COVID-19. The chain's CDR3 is CASSLVAGGSVNTEAFF. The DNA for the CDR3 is TGCGCCAGCAGCTTGGTAGCAGGGGGATCTGTGAACACTGAAGCTTTCTTT.